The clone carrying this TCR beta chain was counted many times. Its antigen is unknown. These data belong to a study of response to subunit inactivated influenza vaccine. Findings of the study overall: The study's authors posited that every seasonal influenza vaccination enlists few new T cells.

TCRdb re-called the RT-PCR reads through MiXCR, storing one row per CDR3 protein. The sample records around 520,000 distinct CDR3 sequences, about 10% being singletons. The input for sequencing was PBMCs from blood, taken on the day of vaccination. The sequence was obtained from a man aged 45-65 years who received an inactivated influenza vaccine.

CDR3 nucleotide sequence: TGTGCCAGCAGTCCGGGACGAAGCACAGATACGCAGTATTTT. Amino acid sequence: CASSPGRSTDTQYF. V gene TRBV7-3 combines with J gene TRBJ2-3; D could derive from TRBD1 or TRBD2 (5 bases each). Trimming removed 6 bases at V and 0 bases at J, with 10 bases between. This CDR3 spans 14 amino acids. CDR1 is SGHTA and CDR2 is FQGTGA in the germline V gene.